This T cell receptor beta chain comes out of a study of shared clonotypes between healthy human individuals. TCRdb's table, derived via immunoSEQ multiplex PCR, lists solely in-frame clones and lacks some. This sample has about 490,000 clones, with approximately 81% found just once. CDR1 is SEHNR and CDR2 is FQNEAQ in the germline V gene (reference sequence). The CDR3 loop spans 12 amino acids. To note about this clone: This is likely an artifact of a read error, given a far larger clone one base away.

The rearrangement uses TRBV7-9 and TRBJ1-5; D unresolved. Specimen: PBMCs. The source of this sequence is a woman aged 35 to 49 in good health. Some clones in this sample may be carry-over from other donors' samples. CDR3 in DNA: TGTGCCAGCAGCTTAGCTAGCCAGCCCCATCATTTT. This translates into CASSLASQPHHF.